This is a list of T cell receptor beta chains from one sample in a study of T cell responses to AZD1222 COVID-19 vaccine. Sequencing used immunoSEQ multiplex PCR; TCRdb keeps in-frame clones, though not all of them. In the table there are about 150,000 clones, roughly 86% of which are singletons. The sample consisted of peripheral blood, taken 28 days after the second dose of the MenACWY control vaccine. Every receptor here comes from an adult who received the MenACWY meningococcal vaccine as a control. Both conserved end residues are part of each CDR3. Fields, in order: clone size, J gene, D gene, V gene, CDR3 protein, CDR3 DNA. A D gene is named only where the DNA matches it firmly. Clone size, where shown, is once, few, many, or a class for clones that have expanded.

>.|TRBJ2-3|TRBD2|TRBV6-6
CASSRGTSGVRGDTQYF
TGTGCCAGCAGTCGCGGGACTAGCGGGGTTCGAGGAGATACGCAGTATTTT
>.|TRBJ2-1|.|TRBV20-1
CSASILAPYSEQFF
TGCAGTGCTAGTATCCTAGCGCCCTACAGTGAGCAGTTCTTC
>.|TRBJ2-7|.|TRBV11-2
CASSLGGIGYEQYF
TGTGCCAGCAGCTTAGGAGGAATCGGCTACGAGCAGTACTTC
>.|TRBJ1-5|TRBD1|TRBV2
CASESGTGGSSSNQPQHF
TGTGCCAGCGAATCGGGTACAGGGGGCTCTTCAAGCAATCAGCCCCAGCATTTT
>few|TRBJ2-1|.|TRBV7-6
CASSLTTASGNEQFF
TGTGCCAGCAGCTTAACGACAGCCTCGGGCAATGAGCAGTTCTTC
>once|TRBJ2-2|TRBD2|TRBV9
CASSARGLAVYSGELFF
TGTGCCAGCAGCGCCAGGGGACTAGCGGTATATAGCGGGGAGCTGTTTTTT
>once|TRBJ1-1|.|TRBV27
CASSSGHIMNTEAFF
TGTGCCAGCAGCTCGGGACACATCATGAACACTGAAGCTTTCTTT
>.|TRBJ1-1|.|TRBV18
CASSPTTAEAFF
TGTGCCAGCTCACCTACGACAGCTGAAGCTTTCTTT
>.|TRBJ1-6|TRBD1|TRBV2
CASSPQGAGNSPLHF
TGTGCCAGCAGTCCCCAGGGGGCTGGAAATTCACCCCTCCACTTT
>.|TRBJ2-2|.|TRBV9
CASSGRDTNTGELFF
TGTGCCAGCAGCGGCCGGGACACCAACACCGGGGAGCTGTTTTTT
>.|TRBJ2-7|TRBD1|TRBV9
CASSVGTGNYEQYF
TGTGCCAGCAGCGTCGGGACAGGAAACTACGAGCAGTACTTC
>.|TRBJ2-1|.|TRBV6-5
CASSKPVGGEQFF
TGTGCCAGCAGTAAGCCGGTGGGCGGTGAGCAGTTCTTC
>.|TRBJ1-2|TRBD1|TRBV7-2
CASSARRPQGASLTF
TGTGCCAGCAGCGCCCGAAGACCACAGGGGGCATCCCTCACCTTC
>once|TRBJ2-1|TRBD2|TRBV7-3
CASSPQTSGRAGEQFF
TGTGCCAGCAGCCCTCAGACTAGCGGGAGGGCCGGTGAGCAGTTCTTC
>.|TRBJ1-1|.|TRBV2
CASSLVLGNTEAFF
TGTGCCAGCAGTCTAGTACTGGGGAACACTGAAGCTTTCTTT
>.|TRBJ2-7|TRBD1|TRBV2
CASSADRDYEQYF
TGTGCCAGCAGTGCGGACAGGGACTACGAGCAGTACTTC
>.|TRBJ2-7|.|TRBV5-1
CASRSGGYSYEQYF
TGCGCCAGCAGGTCAGGGGGGTACTCCTACGAGCAGTACTTC
>few|TRBJ2-1|.|TRBV11-2
CASSLLGRYNEQFF
TGTGCCAGCAGCCTCCTGGGGCGATACAATGAGCAGTTCTTC
>.|TRBJ1-2|.|TRBV7-9
CASSSPSLGYGYTF
TGTGCCAGCAGCTCCCCTTCTCTAGGATATGGCTACACCTTC
>.|TRBJ2-7|.|TRBV13
CASSPRQEIHYEQYF
TGTGCCAGCAGCCCCCGACAGGAGATACACTACGAGCAGTACTTC
>.|TRBJ2-7|.|TRBV7-6
CASSLGEGGGVTYEQYF
TGTGCCAGCAGCTTAGGGGAGGGGGGCGGTGTGACCTACGAGCAGTACTTC
>.|TRBJ1-6|TRBD1|TRBV20-1
CSASVTGNSPLHF
TGCAGTGCTAGTGTGACAGGGAATTCACCCCTCCACTTT
>.|TRBJ1-5|.|TRBV7-9
CASSLIFVNQPQHF
TGTGCCAGCAGCTTAATATTTGTCAATCAGCCCCAGCATTTT
>.|TRBJ1-1|.|TRBV9
CASSVGREGTEAFF
TGTGCCAGCAGCGTAGGGCGGGAGGGGACTGAAGCTTTCTTT
>.|TRBJ2-7|TRBD1|TRBV27
CASSLLGQVYEQYF
TGTGCCAGCAGTTTATTAGGACAGGTCTACGAGCAGTACTTC
>.|TRBJ2-1|TRBD1|TRBV18
CASSLRRQGVHNEQFF
TGTGCCAGCTCACTACGACGACAGGGGGTCCACAATGAGCAGTTCTTC
>.|TRBJ1-3|.|TRBV4-2
CASSQDLGRTNTIYF
TGTGCCAGCAGCCAAGATCTTGGACGGACAAACACCATATATTTT
>.|TRBJ1-2|.|TRBV15
CATSRDDRGYTF
TGTGCCACCAGCAGAGATGACCGGGGCTACACCTTC
>once|TRBJ2-7|.|TRBV15
CATSAGGDSYEQYF
TGTGCCACCAGCGCAGGGGGGGACTCCTACGAGCAGTACTTC
>.|TRBJ2-1|TRBD1|TRBV29-1
CSSLQGAWNEQFF
TGCAGCTCATTACAGGGGGCTTGGAATGAGCAGTTCTTC
>.|TRBJ1-2|TRBD1|TRBV11-2
CASRRGQGGKDYGYTF
TGTGCCAGCAGACGGGGACAGGGGGGGAAGGACTATGGCTACACCTTC
>once|TRBJ1-3|.|TRBV18
CASSPSTGNTIYF
TGTGCCAGCTCACCAAGCACTGGAAACACCATATATTTT
>.|TRBJ2-1|TRBD2|TRBV6-2/TRBV6-3
CASSWSGTSGHNEQFF
TGTGCCAGCAGTTGGTCCGGGACTAGCGGACACAATGAGCAGTTCTTC
>.|TRBJ1-4|.|TRBV20-1
CSASEFGIPTNEKLFF
TGCAGTGCTAGTGAGTTTGGGATTCCAACTAATGAAAAACTGTTTTTT
>.|TRBJ2-7|TRBD2|TRBV11-2
CASRSPGRGGRYEQYF
TGTGCCAGCAGATCTCCCGGGCGGGGGGGGAGGTACGAGCAGTACTTC
>.|TRBJ2-5|TRBD1|TRBV6-2/TRBV6-3
CASSSTGLETQYF
TGTGCCAGCAGTTCGACAGGGTTGGAGACCCAGTACTTC